This is a list of T cell receptor beta chains from one sample in a study of blood T cell repertoires in COVID-19. The data were produced by immunoSEQ multiplex PCR, yet TCRdb's version contains in-frame clones alone and is incomplete. This sample has under 200,000 clones; 60% to 85% occur once, and the top ten carry roughly 8.6%. The specimen was peripheral blood. These receptors all come from a man in his 60s with acute or convalescent COVID-19. The CDR3 runs from the conserved cysteine through the conserved F or W. A D gene is named only where the DNA matches it firmly. Clone size is shown for a subset of rows, as once, few, many or a class of expanded clone.

V	D	size	J	DNA	CDR3
TRBV19	.	.	TRBJ2-3	TGTGCCAGTAGTCCTCGGGCCCGGGGAACCACCACAGATACGCAGTATTTT	CASSPRARGTTTDTQYF
TRBV6-5	TRBD1	.	TRBJ2-5	TGTGCCAGCACTAGCCGGGACAGGGGACAAGAGACCCAGTACTTC	CASTSRDRGQETQYF
TRBV5-4	TRBD2	once	TRBJ2-5	TGTGCCAGCAGCTCCCGACTAGCGGGGGGGCCTGGTCAGACCCAGTACTTC	CASSSRLAGGPGQTQYF
TRBV7-9	.	once	TRBJ1-1	TGTGCCAGCAGCTTAGAAGGGGTTTCCACTGAAGCTTTCTTT	CASSLEGVSTEAFF
TRBV5-5	.	.	TRBJ1-4	TGTGCCAGCAGCTTGCAGGAGGAACTGTTTTTT	CASSLQEELFF
TRBV24-1	TRBD1	.	TRBJ1-6	TGTGCCACCAGTGTTCGCCGACAGGGTGGGAATTCACCCCTCCACTTT	CATSVRRQGGNSPLHF
TRBV24-1	.	.	TRBJ1-1	TGTGCCACCAGTGATGGTGGGACTGGCACTGAAGCTTTCTTT	CATSDGGTGTEAFF
TRBV7-9	.	.	TRBJ1-3	TGTGCCAGCAGCGGTCGGGGGGAAACTGGAAACACCATATATTTT	CASSGRGETGNTIYF
TRBV10-1	.	.	TRBJ2-3	TGCGCCAGCAGTGGAGGACAGTCTAGCACAGATACGCAGTATTTT	CASSGGQSSTDTQYF
TRBV2	.	.	TRBJ1-2	TGTGCCTGGAGACGGGTTGAGGGCTACACCTTC	CAWRRVEGYTF
TRBV2	.	few	TRBJ1-1	TGTGCCAGCAGTGCCGGGGGGATAGCTTTCTTT	CASSAGGIAFF
TRBV29-1	TRBD1	.	TRBJ2-1	TGCAGCGTTGAAGGGGGGACAGAAGGTTTCCATGAGCAGTTCTTC	CSVEGGTEGFHEQFF
TRBV18	.	.	TRBJ1-1	TGTGCCAGCTCACCGAACCAGAATGAAGCTTTCTTT	CASSPNQNEAFF
TRBV5-4	.	.	TRBJ1-1	TGTGCCAGCAGCTTGATGGGGGCGGCTGAAGCTTTCTTT	CASSLMGAAEAFF
TRBV6-5	TRBD1	once	TRBJ2-4	TGTGCCAGCAGTTACGACGAGGACAGGGGGGAAGATTTTCAGTACTTC	CASSYDEDRGEDFQYF
TRBV7-6	TRBD1	.	TRBJ1-3	TGTGCCAGCAGCTTAGAGAGACAGGGGAAGTCTGGAAACACCATATATTTT	CASSLERQGKSGNTIYF
TRBV19	TRBD1	.	TRBJ1-5	TGTGCCAGTAGTATTTACAGGGGGAGCAATCAGCCCCAGCATTTT	CASSIYRGSNQPQHF
TRBV2	.	.	TRBJ1-5	TGTGCCAGCAGTGAAGCTTACCGGGGGGGCAATCAGCCCCAGCATTTT	CASSEAYRGGNQPQHF
TRBV18	.	few	TRBJ2-1	TGTGCCAGCTCACCGCAACCCACGGACGGGAACGAACAGTTCTTC	CASSPQPTDGNEQFF
TRBV29-1	TRBD2	.	TRBJ2-3	TGCAGCGTTGAAATCCGGGGGGGCCAAACAGATACGCAGTATTTT	CSVEIRGGQTDTQYF